Listed below are T cell receptor beta chains from one sample, sequenced in a study of T cells in Graves' hyperthyroidism and ophthalmopathy. TCRdb called the multiplex PCR reads again in MiXCR, with one record for every CDR3 protein. The profile shows approximately 25,000 distinct CDR3 sequences, roughly 46% of them singletons. Sequencing input: blood. The receptors derive from a woman aged 25 to 45 with Graves' hyperthyroidism. The conserved cysteine and the conserved F or W are not part of the CDR3 here. Each record gives: CDR3 protein, D gene, CDR3 length, J gene, V gene. The D gene is left open where the match is weak.

CDR3aa: ASSRLDQPQH
d_gene: -
len: 10
j_gene: TRBJ1-5
v_gene: TRBV7-9

CDR3aa: ASSDNWADTQY
d_gene: -
len: 11
j_gene: TRBJ2-3
v_gene: TRBV2

CDR3aa: SARAASGGPETQY
d_gene: TRBD2
len: 13
j_gene: TRBJ2-5
v_gene: TRBV20-1

CDR3aa: SAVSTGGSSPLH
d_gene: TRBD1
len: 12
j_gene: TRBJ1-6
v_gene: TRBV20-1

CDR3aa: ATSPGWRETQY
d_gene: -
len: 11
j_gene: TRBJ2-5
v_gene: TRBV15

CDR3aa: ASSEWGYQETQY
d_gene: -
len: 12
j_gene: TRBJ2-5
v_gene: TRBV25-1

CDR3aa: AWSTRTRDAF
d_gene: -
len: 10
j_gene: TRBJ1-1
v_gene: TRBV30

CDR3aa: ASRFGTGPGQPQH
d_gene: TRBD1
len: 13
j_gene: TRBJ1-5
v_gene: TRBV4-1

CDR3aa: SPTRQGDGELF
d_gene: TRBD1
len: 11
j_gene: TRBJ2-2
v_gene: TRBV20-1

CDR3aa: SAKTGNTIY
d_gene: -
len: 9
j_gene: TRBJ1-3
v_gene: TRBV29-1

CDR3aa: ASTRDRVQETQY
d_gene: TRBD1
len: 12
j_gene: TRBJ2-5
v_gene: TRBV6-1

CDR3aa: SALTSGRVHEQY
d_gene: TRBD2
len: 12
j_gene: TRBJ2-7
v_gene: TRBV20-1

CDR3aa: ASSIPGLYEQY
d_gene: -
len: 11
j_gene: TRBJ2-7
v_gene: TRBV19

CDR3aa: ATGRAF
d_gene: -
len: 6
j_gene: TRBJ1-1
v_gene: TRBV15

CDR3aa: SARGPGELF
d_gene: -
len: 9
j_gene: TRBJ2-2
v_gene: TRBV20-1

CDR3aa: SRRKPGQGFDEQY
d_gene: TRBD1
len: 13
j_gene: TRBJ2-7
v_gene: TRBV29-1